This TCR beta chain was recorded in a study of blood T cell repertoires in COVID-19. How the authors handled the data: The authors estimated nucleated cell counts from reference gene primer amplification. TCRdb keeps only in-frame clones here, not all; method: immunoSEQ multiplex PCR. The V and J calls and clone size were taken over from that table, and D and trimming were inferred from the DNA. Of some 150,000 clones in the sample, around 84% are singletons; the top ten hold roughly 34%. The CDR3 has 15 amino acids. CDR1 and CDR2 from the germline V gene are LNHDA and SQIVND (reference sequence). V shed 5 bases and J shed 5 bases, with 13 bases lying between them.

The genes are TRBV19 and TRBJ2-6; D may be TRBD2 (6 bases). This sequence originates from a human donor in a cohort sampled during active COVID-19. What was sequenced was peripheral blood. DNA of the CDR3: TGTGCCAGTAGTCCCCCGGGAGTGCGGGCCAACGTCCTGACTTTC. Translating it yields CASSPPGVRANVLTF.